This T cell receptor beta chain comes out of a study of T cell changes during pregnancy in multiple sclerosis. With V trimmed by 0 bases and J by 4 bases, 7 bases remained unmatched. The CDR3 runs 16 residues. Germline CDR1 reads SGHTA; CDR2 reads FQGNSA. The assay was immunoSEQ multiplex PCR, and TCRdb's table has in-frame clones only and misses some. The sample records tens of thousands of clones, roughly 93% being singletons. The sequenced sample was peripheral blood, obtained in the first trimester of pregnancy. This clonotype was sampled from a female donor with multiple sclerosis, enrolled in a pregnancy study. The J gene is TRBJ2-7, the V gene TRBV7-2, with 9 bases aligning to TRBD2. The CDR3 reads CASSLASGLAVYEQYF. DNA for the CDR3: TGTGCCAGCAGCTTAGCCTCGGGACTAGCTGTATACGAGCAGTACTTC.